The sequence of this T cell receptor (beta chain) was determined in a study of CD8 T cells in ankylosing spondylitis. General study points: The authors found the disease-linked clones to be CD8+ and relatively rare in peripheral blood. Significantly higher representation of disease-linked clones was reported for matched ankylosing spondylitis synovial fluid. A motif of fewer than ten highly homologous TCR beta variants was seen as apparently characteristic of ankylosing spondylitis blood.

A word on this clonotype: The target antigen is unknown. This may be a read error: a much more frequent sequence differs by one nucleotide.

For TCR beta, libraries came from quantitative 5'-RACE with molecular barcodes. In TCRdb, the 5' RACE reads were re-called with MiXCR into one record per CDR3 protein. The sample holds 240,000 or so distinct CDR3 sequences, 7.5% to 9% seen once. V was cut by 3 bases and J by 4 bases, with 12 bases left in between. Germline V CDR1 and CDR2: SGHTA, FQGNSA. The CDR3 spans 15 residues. Sequencing was carried out using blood, either unsorted or a sorted T cell fraction (not recorded which). This chain joins TRBV7-2 and TRBJ2-2; D ambiguous. This TCR derives from a male donor with ankylosing spondylitis or in good health (not recorded which). The CDR3, as DNA: TGTGCCAGCAGCTTCCCCGGAGAGTCCACCGGGGAGCTGTTTTTT. Translated, it gives CASSFPGESTGELFF.